This T cell receptor (beta chain) was identified in a study of breast tumors, draining lymph nodes, adjacent tissues. Notes on the study in general: Tumor TCR diversity was below lymph nodes but above nontumor tissue. Data fit most tumor T cells coming from lymph node, expanding in tumor.

Breast cancer patients provided tissue from their axillary draining lymph nodes. About this clonotype itself: The target antigen is unknown. A much more abundant neighbour one base away suggests this may be a read error.

Germline V CDR1 and CDR2: LGHDT, YNNKEL (reference sequence). CDR3 size: 11 residues. TCRdb re-derived calls from the multiplex PCR reads in MiXCR, one entry per CDR3 protein. The sample records approximately 120,000 distinct CDR3 sequences, 21% being singletons. The TCR comes from a female donor with breast cancer. Some clones in this sample may be carry-over from other donors' samples. The sample was axillary lymph node tissue. The genes are TRBV3-1 and TRBJ2-1, with a tentative D call TRBD2 (6 bases). This chain's CDR3 is CASGQRVEQFF. CDR3 bases: TGTGCCAGCGGCCAGCGGGTCGAGCAGTTCTTC.